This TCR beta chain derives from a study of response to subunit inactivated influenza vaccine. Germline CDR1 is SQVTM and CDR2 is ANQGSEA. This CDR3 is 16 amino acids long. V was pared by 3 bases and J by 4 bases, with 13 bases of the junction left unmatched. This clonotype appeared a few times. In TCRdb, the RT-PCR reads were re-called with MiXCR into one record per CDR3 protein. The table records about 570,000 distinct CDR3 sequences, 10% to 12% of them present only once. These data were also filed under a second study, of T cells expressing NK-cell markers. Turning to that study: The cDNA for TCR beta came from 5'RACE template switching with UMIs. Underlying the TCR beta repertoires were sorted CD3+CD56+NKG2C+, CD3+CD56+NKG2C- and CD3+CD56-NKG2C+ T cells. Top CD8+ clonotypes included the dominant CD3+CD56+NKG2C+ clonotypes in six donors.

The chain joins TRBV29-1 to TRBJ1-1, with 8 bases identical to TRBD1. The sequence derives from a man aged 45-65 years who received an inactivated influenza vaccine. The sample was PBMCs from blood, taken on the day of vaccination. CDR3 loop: CSVDGGQDLRGTEAFF. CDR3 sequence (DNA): TGCAGCGTTGACGGGGGACAGGATCTAAGGGGCACTGAAGCTTTCTTT.